This T cell receptor (beta chain) was obtained from a study of Graves' ophthalmopathy and Graves' hyperthyroidism. Fresh peripheral blood (about 10 ml) yielded the PBMCs. The sequenced template was RNA, covering the TCR beta CDR3 region. After a first-round RT-PCR with HTBI primers, a second-round multiplex PCR was run. TCRdb processed the multiplex PCR reads anew with MiXCR; each CDR3 protein has one entry. Here the sample spans approximately 380,000 distinct CDR3 sequences, around 21% being singletons. General study findings and limits: For separating ophthalmopathy from stable hyperthyroidism, a 13-signature model gave 85% to 90% sensitivity and about 80% specificity.

This clonotype was seen a handful of times. Its antigen is not identified. Sequencing used peripheral blood. The sequence derives from a woman under 30 with stable Graves' hyperthyroidism.

The CDR3 nucleotides read TGTGCCAGCAGCCAGGGCCTCCTCCGACAGGGGGGGAACACTGAAGCTTTCTTT. It yields the protein CASSQGLLRQGGNTEAFF. The chain employs TRBV3-1 and TRBJ1-1; TRBD1 matches at 9 bases. J lost 1 base, V lost 3 bases, and 12 bases had no gene match. The CDR3 consists of 18 residues. Germline V lookup: CDR1 LGHDT, CDR2 YNNKEL (reference sequence).